What follows are 4 T cell receptor beta chains derived from one specimen sequenced in a study of CD8 T cells in Susac syndrome (dated by TCRdb to between 2018 and 2021). Library generation was performed with the immunoSEQ multiplex PCR assay. RNA was extracted with the RNeasy kit and about 0.5 to 1 ug was reverse transcribed using random hexamers. TCRdb trimmed public reads at Q25 via fastp, called clones via MiXCR and kept in-frame beta chains. Rows matching on CDR3 protein sequence are summarized as one entry with the most common DNA and genes. In all, the sample holds fewer than 80,000 distinct CDR3 sequences, and approximately 94% of those were seen once. Over 0.45% of the sample is in the top ten clones. Sequenced: CD8+ T cells from PBMCs. These receptors all come from a human donor with Susac syndrome.

The CDR3 DNA reads as TGCAGTGCTAGAGGGGGGGGGAGCTCCTACAATGAGCAGTTCTTC. Residues: CSARGGGSSYNEQFF. The chain links TRBV20-1 to TRBJ2-1, with TRBD2 matching 7 bases. There are 15 residues in the CDR3. Germline V gene lookup returns CDR1 DFQATT and CDR2 SNEGSKA (reference sequence). J gave up 0 bases and V 1 base, and 3 bases lay outside the gene matches.

The CDR3 sequence is CSVGGRERYEQYF. CDR3 DNA: TGCAGCGTTGGGGGGAGGGAACGCTACGAGCAGTACTTC. The rearrangement links TRBV29-1 to TRBJ2-7; 7 nucleotides agree with TRBD2. This CDR3 is 13 amino acids long. Unmatched junction bases numbered 6, after V lost 4 bases and J lost 3 bases. Germline lookup yields CDR1 SQVTM and CDR2 ANQGSEA.

The rearrangement joins TRBV20-1 to TRBJ1-1; D is uncertain. The CDR3 contains 11 residues. Trimming removed 3 bases at V and 5 bases at J, with 7 bases between. Germline CDR1 is DFQATT and CDR2 is SNEGSKA (reference sequence). The chain's CDR3 is CSASRYTEAFF. The CDR3 bases are TGCAGTGCTAGTCGTTATACTGAAGCTTTCTTT.

The rearrangement joins TRBV4-1 to TRBJ2-5; 10 bases fit TRBD1. Losses at the gene ends were 2 bases for V and 1 base for J; bases not matched to a gene: 7. The CDR3 contains 17 residues. The germline gives CDR1 MGHRA, CDR2 YSYEKL. The CDR3: CASSQPGQGRGQETQYF. DNA of the CDR3: TGCGCCAGCAGCCAACCGGGACAGGGGAGGGGCCAAGAGACCCAGTACTTC.